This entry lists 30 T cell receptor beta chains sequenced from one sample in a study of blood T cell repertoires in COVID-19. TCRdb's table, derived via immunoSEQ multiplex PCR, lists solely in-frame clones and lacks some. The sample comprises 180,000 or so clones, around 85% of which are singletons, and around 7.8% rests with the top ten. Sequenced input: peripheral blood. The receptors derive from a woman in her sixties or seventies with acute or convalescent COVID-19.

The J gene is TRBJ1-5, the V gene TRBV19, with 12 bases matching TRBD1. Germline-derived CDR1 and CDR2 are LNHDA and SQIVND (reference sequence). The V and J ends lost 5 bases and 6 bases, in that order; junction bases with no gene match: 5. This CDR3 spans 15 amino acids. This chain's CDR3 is CASSGGQGAAQPQHF. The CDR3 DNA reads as TGTGCCAGTAGTGGGGGACAGGGGGCGGCTCAGCCCCAGCATTTT.

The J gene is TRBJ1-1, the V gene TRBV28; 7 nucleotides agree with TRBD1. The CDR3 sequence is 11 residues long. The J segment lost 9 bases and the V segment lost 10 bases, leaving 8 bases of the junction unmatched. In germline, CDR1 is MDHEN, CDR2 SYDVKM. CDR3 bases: TGTGCCATCGGCGGGGACAGAAAAGCTTTCTTT. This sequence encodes CAIGGDRKAFF.

The CDR3 is CASGRPGQHSNQPQHF. The CDR3 DNA is TGTGCTAGTGGTAGACCGGGACAGCATAGCAATCAGCCCCAGCATTTT. The chain has TRBV12-5 and TRBJ1-5, with 7 positions matching TRBD1. Germline CDR1 and CDR2: LGHNT and FRNRAP. With 5 bases clipped from V and 0 bases from J, the junction kept 7 bases outside the gene matches. This CDR3 is built from 16 residues.

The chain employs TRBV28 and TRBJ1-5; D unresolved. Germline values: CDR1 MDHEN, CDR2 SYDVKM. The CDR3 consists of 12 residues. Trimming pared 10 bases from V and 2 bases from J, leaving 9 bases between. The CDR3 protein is CATQTRNQPQHF. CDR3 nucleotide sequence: TGTGCCACCCAGACTCGCAATCAGCCCCAGCATTTT.

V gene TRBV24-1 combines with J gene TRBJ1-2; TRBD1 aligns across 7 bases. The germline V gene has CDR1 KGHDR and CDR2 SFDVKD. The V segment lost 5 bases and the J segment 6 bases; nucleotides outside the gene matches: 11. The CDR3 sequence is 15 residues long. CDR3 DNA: TGTGCCACCAGTGTTGGACAGGTACTACCCGATGGCTACACCTTC. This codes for CATSVGQVLPDGYTF.

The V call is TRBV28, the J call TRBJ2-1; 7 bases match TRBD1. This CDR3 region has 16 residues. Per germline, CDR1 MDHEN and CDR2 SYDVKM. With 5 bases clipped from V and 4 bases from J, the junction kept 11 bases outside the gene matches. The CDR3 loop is CASSLLRGPPYNEQFF. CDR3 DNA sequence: TGTGCCAGCAGTCTCCTTAGGGGGCCCCCGTACAATGAGCAGTTCTTC.

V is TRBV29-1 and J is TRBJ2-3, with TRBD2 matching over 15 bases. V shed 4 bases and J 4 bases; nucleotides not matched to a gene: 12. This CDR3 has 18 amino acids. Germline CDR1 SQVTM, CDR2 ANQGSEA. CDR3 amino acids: CSVGTSGRAVSVPDTQYF. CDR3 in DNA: TGCAGCGTTGGGACTAGCGGGAGGGCCGTGTCGGTCCCAGATACGCAGTATTTT.

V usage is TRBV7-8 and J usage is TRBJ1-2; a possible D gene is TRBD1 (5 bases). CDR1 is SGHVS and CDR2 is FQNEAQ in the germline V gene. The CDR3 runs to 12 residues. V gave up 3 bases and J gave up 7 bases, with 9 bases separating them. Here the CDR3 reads CASSFGQGGYTF. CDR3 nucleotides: TGTGCCAGCAGCTTTGGTCAGGGTGGCTACACCTTC.

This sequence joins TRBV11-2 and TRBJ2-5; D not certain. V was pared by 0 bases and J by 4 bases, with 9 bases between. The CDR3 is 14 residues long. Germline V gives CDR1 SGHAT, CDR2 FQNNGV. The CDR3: CASSLDHYLETQYF. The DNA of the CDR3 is TGTGCCAGCAGCTTAGACCACTACTTAGAGACCCAGTACTTC. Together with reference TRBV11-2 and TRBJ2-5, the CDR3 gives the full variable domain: EAGVAQSPRYKIIEKRQSVAFWCNPISGHATLYWYQQILGQGPKLLIQFQNNGVVDDSQLPKDRFSAERLKGVDSTLKIQPAKLEDSAVYLCASSLDHYLETQYFGPGTRLLVL.

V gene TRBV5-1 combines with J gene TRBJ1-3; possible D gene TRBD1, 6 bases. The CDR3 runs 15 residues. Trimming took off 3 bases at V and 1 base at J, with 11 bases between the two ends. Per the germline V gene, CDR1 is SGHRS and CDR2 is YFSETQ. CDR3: CASSSAGASGNTIYF. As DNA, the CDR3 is TGCGCCAGCAGCTCCGCAGGGGCATCTGGAAACACCATATATTTT.

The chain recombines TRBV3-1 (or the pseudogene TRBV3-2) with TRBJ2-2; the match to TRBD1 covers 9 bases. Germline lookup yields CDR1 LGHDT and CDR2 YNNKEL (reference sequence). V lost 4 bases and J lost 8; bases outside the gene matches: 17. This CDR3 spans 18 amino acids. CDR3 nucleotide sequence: TGTGCCAGCAGCCCTATTGGGACAGGGTGGCCCAATCCTGGGGAGCTGTTTTTT. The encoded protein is CASSPIGTGWPNPGELFF.

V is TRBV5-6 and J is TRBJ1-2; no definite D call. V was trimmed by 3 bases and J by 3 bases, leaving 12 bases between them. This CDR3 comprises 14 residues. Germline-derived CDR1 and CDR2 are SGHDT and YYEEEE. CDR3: CASSYASADYGYTF. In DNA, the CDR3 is TGTGCCAGCAGCTACGCCAGTGCGGACTATGGCTACACCTTC.

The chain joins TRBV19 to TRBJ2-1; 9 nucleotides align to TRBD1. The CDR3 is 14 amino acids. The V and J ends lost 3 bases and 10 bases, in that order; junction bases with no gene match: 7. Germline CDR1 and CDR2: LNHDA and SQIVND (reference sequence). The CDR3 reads CASSMDRGAWEQFF. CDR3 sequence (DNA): TGTGCCAGTAGTATGGACAGGGGCGCTTGGGAGCAGTTCTTC.

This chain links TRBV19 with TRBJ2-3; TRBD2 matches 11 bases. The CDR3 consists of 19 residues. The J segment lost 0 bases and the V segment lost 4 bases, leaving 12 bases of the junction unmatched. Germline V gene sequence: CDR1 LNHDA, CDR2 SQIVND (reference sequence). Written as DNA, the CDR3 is TGTGCCAGTAGTAGTCTCTCGGCCGGGACTAGCGGTAGCACAGATACGCAGTATTTT. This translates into CASSSLSAGTSGSTDTQYF.

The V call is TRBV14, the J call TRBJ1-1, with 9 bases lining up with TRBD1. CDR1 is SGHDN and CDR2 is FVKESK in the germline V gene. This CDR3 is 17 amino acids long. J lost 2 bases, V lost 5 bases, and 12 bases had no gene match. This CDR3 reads CASSFYPGTGTNTEAFF. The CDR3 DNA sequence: TGTGCCAGCAGCTTTTATCCCGGGACAGGGACAAACACTGAAGCTTTCTTT.

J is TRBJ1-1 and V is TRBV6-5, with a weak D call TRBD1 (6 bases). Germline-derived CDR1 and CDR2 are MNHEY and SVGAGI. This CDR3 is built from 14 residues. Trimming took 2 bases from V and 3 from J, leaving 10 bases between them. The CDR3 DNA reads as TGTGCCAGCAGTTACGAAGGGGGATACACTGAAGCTTTCTTT. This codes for CASSYEGGYTEAFF.

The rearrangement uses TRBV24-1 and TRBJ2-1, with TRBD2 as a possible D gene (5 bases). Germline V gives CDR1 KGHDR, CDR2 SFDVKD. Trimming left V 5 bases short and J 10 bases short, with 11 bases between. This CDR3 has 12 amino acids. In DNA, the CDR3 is TGTGCCACCAGTGGCGGGCTCTTGGAGCAGTTCTTC. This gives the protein CATSGGLLEQFF.

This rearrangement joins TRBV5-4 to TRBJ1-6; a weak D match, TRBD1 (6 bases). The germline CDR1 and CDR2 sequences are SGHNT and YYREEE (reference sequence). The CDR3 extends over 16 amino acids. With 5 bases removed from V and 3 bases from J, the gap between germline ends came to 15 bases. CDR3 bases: TGTGCCAGCAGAGGTGGGACAAGCCGCTATAATTCACCCCTCCACTTT. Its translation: CASRGGTSRYNSPLHF.

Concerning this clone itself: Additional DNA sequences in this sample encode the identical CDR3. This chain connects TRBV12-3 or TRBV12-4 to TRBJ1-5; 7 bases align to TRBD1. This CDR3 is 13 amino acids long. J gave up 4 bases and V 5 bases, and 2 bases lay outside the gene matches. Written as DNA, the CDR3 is TGTGCCAGCAGTCTGACAGGGAATCAGCCCCAGCATTTT. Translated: CASSLTGNQPQHF.

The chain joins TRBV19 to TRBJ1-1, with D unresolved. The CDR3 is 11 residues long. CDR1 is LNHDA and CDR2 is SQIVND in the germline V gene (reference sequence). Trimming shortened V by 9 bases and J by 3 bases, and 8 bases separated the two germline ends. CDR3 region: CASLDYTEAFF. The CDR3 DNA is TGTGCCAGCCTGGACTACACTGAAGCTTTCTTT.

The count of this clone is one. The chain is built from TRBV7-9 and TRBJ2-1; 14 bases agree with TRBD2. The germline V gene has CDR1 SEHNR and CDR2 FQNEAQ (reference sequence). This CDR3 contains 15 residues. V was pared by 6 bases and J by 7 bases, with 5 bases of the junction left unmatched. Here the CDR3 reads CASSRTSGRLNEQFF. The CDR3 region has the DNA TGTGCCAGCAGTCGGACTAGCGGGAGGCTTAATGAGCAGTTCTTC. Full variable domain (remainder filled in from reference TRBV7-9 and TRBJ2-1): DTGVSQNPRHKITKRGQNVTFRCDPISEHNRLYWYRQTLGQGPEFLTYFQNEAQLEKSRLLSDRFSAERPKGSFSTLEIQRTEQGDSAMYLCASSRTSGRLNEQFFGPGTRLTVL.

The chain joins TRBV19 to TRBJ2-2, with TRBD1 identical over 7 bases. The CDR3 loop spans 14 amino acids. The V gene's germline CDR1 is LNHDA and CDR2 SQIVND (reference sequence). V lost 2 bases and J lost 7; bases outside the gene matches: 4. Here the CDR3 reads CASSIRGLDGELFF. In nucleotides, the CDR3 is TGTGCCAGTAGTATAAGGGGGCTGGACGGGGAGCTGTTTTTT.

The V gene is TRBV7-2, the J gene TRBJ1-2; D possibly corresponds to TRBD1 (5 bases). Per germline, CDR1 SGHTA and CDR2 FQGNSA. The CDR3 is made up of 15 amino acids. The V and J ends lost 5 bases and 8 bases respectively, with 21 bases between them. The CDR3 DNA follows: TGTGCCAGCAGCCCCGGCCGGACGTCCAGGGAAGGCTACACCTTC. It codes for CASSPGRTSREGYTF.

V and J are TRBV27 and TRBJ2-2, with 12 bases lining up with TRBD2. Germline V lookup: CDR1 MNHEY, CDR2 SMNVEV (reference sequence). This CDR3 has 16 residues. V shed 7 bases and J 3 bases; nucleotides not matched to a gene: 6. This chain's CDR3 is CASTAGLAGYTGELFF. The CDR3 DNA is TGTGCCAGCACCGCCGGACTAGCGGGATACACCGGGGAGCTGTTTTTT.

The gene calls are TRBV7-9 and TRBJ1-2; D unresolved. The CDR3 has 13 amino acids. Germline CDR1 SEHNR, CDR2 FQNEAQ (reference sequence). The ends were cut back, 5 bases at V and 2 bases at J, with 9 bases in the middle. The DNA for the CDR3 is TGTGCCAGCAGCCCGGCAGGAAACTATGGCTACACCTTC. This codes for CASSPAGNYGYTF.

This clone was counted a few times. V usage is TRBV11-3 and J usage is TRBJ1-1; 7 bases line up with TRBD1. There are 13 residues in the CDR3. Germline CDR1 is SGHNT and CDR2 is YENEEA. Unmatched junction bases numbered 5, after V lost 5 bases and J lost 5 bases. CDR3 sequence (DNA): TGTGCCAGCAGCCAGACAGGGTTGACTGAAGCTTTCTTT. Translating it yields CASSQTGLTEAFF.

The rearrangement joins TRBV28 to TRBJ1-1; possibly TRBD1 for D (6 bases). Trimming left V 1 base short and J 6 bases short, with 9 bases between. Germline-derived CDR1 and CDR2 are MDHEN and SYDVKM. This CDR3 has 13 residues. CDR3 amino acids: CASSLSGAAEAFF. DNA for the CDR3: TGTGCCAGCAGTTTATCAGGGGCGGCTGAAGCTTTCTTT.

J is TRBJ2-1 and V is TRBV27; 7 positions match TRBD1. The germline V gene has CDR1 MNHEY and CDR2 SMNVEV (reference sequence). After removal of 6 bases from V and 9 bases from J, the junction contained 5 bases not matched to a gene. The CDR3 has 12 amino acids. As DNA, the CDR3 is TGTGCCAGCAGAGGGACAGTAGGTGAGCAGTTCTTC. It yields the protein CASRGTVGEQFF.

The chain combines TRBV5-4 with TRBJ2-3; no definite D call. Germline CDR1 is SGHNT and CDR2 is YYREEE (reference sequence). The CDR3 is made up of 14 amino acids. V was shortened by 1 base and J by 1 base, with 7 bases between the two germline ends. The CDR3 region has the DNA TGTGCCAGCAGCTTGTATTCCGGCACAGATACGCAGTATTTT. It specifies CASSLYSGTDTQYF.

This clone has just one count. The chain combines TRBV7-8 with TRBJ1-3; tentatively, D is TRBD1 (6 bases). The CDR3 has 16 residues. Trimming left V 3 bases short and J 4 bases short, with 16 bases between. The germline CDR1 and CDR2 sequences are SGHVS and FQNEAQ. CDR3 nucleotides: TGTGCCAGCAGCTTTCTACAGGGAGTCACCGGAAACACCATATATTTT. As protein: CASSFLQGVTGNTIYF.